This TCR beta chain derives from a study of T cells in women clearing cervical HPV infection. Data came from immunoSEQ multiplex PCR; TCRdb stores just in-frame clones and leaves some out. The table for this sample gives 31,000 or so clones. The TCR was taken from a woman between 18 and 75 years old with a cervical HPV16 infection that either progressed to CIN3+ or cleared (not recorded which). The source material was blood buffy coat.

The CDR3 spells CASGTNSYNEQFF. The covered CDR3 bases are TGTGCCAGCGGGACTAACTCCTACAATGAG. V gene TRBV6-2 or TRBV6-3 combines with J gene TRBJ2-1, with 7 bases aligning to TRBD2. The observed sequence ends 3 residues before the CDR3 terminus, with the missing tail filled in from the germline J gene. The CDR3 has 13 amino acids. The germline CDR1 and CDR2 sequences are MNHEY and SVGEGT. Trimming at V came to 8 bases and at J to 0 bases, leaving 1 base not matched to a gene.